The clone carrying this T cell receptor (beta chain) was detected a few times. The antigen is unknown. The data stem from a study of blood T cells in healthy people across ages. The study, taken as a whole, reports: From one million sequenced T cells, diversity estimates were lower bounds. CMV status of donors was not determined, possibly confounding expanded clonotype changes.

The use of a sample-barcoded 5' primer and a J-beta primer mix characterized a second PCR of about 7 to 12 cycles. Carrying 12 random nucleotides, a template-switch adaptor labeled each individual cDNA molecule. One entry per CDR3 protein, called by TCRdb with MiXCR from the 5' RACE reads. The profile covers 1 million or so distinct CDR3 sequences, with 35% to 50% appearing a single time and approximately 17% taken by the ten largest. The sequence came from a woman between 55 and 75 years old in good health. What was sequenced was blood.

The CDR3 is CASSQREFAREQYF. CDR3 coding DNA: TGTGCCAGCAGTCAGCGGGAGTTCGCGCGGGAGCAGTACTTC. The chain joins TRBV6-5 to TRBJ2-7, with TRBD2 matching over 8 bases. Germline V gives CDR1 MNHEY, CDR2 SVGAGI. J lost 7 bases, V lost 5 bases, and 10 bases had no gene match. This CDR3 is built from 14 residues.